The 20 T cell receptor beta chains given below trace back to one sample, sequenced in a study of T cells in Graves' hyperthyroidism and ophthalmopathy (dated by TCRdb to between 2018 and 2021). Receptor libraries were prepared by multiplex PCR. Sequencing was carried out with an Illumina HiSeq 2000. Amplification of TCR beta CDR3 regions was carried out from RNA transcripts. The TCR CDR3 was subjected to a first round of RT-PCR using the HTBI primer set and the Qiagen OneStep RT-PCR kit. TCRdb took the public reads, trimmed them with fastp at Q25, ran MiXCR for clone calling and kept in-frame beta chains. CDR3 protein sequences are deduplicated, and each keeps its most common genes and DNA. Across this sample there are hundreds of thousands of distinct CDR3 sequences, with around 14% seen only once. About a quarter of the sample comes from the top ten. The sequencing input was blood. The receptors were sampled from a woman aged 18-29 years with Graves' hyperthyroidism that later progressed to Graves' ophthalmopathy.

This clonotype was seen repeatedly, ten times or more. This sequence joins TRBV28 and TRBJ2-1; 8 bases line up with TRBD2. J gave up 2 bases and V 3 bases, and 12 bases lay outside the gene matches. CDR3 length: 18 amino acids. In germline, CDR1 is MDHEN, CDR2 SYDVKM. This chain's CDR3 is CASSFPPGGRRTYNEQFF. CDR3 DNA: TGTGCCAGCAGTTTCCCCCCCGGCGGGAGGAGAACCTACAATGAGCAGTTCTTC. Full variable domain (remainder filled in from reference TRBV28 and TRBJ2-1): DVKVTQSSRYLVKRTGEKVFLECVQDMDHENMFWYRQDPGLGLRLIYFSYDVKMKEKGDIPEGYSVSREKKERFSLILESASTNQTSMYLCASSFPPGGRRTYNEQFFGPGTRLTVL.

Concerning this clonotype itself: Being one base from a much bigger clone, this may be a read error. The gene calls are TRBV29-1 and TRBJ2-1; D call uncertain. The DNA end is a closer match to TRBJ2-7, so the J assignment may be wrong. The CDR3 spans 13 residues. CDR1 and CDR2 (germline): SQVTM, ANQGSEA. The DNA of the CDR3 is TGCAGCGTTGACCGCGTTTCCTACAATGAGCAGTACTTC. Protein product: CSVDRVSYNEQYF.

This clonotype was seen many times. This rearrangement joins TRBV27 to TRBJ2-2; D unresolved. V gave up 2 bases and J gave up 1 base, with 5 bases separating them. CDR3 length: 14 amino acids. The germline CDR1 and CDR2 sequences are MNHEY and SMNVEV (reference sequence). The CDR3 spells CASSLTVNTGELFF. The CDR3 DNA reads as TGTGCCAGCAGTTTAACAGTGAACACCGGGGAGCTGTTTTTT.

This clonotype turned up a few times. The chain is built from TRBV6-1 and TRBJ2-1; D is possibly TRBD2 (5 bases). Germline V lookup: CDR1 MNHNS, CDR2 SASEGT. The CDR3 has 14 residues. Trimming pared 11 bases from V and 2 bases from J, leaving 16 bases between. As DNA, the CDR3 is TGTGCCCTGCTCGGAGAGGGAGCCTACAATGAGCAGTTCTTC. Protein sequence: CALLGEGAYNEQFF.

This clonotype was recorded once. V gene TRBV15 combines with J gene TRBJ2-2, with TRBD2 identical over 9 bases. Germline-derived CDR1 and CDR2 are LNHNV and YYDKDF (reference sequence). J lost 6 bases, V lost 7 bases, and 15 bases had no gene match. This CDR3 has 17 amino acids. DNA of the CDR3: TGTGCCACCAACTCCAATCCGGGACTAGCTATCGCCGGGGAGCTGTTTTTT. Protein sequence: CATNSNPGLAIAGELFF.

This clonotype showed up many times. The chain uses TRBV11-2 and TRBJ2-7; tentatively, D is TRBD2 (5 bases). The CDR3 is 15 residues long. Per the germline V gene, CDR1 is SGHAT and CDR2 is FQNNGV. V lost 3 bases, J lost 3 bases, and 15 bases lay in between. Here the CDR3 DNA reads TGTGCCAGCAGCTTTATAGCGTTAGGGAGCTACGAGCAGTACTTC. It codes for CASSFIALGSYEQYF. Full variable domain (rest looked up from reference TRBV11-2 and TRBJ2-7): EAGVAQSPRYKIIEKRQSVAFWCNPISGHATLYWYQQILGQGPKLLIQFQNNGVVDDSQLPKDRFSAERLKGVDSTLKIQPAKLEDSAVYLCASSFIALGSYEQYFGPGTRLTVT.

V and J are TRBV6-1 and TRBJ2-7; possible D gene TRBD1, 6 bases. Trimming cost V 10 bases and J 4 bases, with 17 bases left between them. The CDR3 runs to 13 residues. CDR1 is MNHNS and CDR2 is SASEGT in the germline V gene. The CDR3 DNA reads TGTGCCACCCTACAGGGCCTTGGGTACGAGCAGTACTTC. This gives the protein CATLQGLGYEQYF.

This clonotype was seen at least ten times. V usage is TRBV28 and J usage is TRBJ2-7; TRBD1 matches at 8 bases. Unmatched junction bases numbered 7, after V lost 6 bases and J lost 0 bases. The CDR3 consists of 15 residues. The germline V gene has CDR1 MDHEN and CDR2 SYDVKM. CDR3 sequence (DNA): TGTGCCAGCAGGCCCAGGGGGCCAAGCTCCTACGAGCAGTACTTC. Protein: CASRPRGPSSYEQYF.

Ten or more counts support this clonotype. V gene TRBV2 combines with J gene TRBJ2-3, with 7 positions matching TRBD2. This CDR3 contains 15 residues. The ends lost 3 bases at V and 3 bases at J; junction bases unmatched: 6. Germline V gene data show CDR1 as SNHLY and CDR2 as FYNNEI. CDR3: CASSDALAITDTQYF. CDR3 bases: TGTGCCAGCAGTGATGCACTAGCGATAACAGATACGCAGTATTTT.

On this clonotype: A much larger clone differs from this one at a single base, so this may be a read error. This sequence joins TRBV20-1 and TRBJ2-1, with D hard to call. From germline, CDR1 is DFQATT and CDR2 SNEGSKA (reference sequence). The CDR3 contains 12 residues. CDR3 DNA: TGCGGTGCTAGAGCTGTGCGCGGCGAGCAGTTCTTC. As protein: CGARAVRGEQFF.

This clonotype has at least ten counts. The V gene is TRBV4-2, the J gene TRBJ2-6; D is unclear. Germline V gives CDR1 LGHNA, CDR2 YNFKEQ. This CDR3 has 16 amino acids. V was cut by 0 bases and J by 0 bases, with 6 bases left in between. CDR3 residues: CASSQDAASGANVLTF. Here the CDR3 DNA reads TGTGCCAGCAGCCAAGACGCGGCCTCTGGGGCCAACGTCCTGACTTTC.

The CDR3 protein is CASSLVGTGIEQYF. The DNA for the CDR3 is TGTGCCAGCAGCTTAGTGGGGACAGGGATCGAGCAGTACTTC. The J gene is TRBJ2-7, the V gene TRBV11-2; TRBD1 agrees at 9 bases. Germline V gene data show CDR1 as SGHAT and CDR2 as FQNNGV. J lost 6 bases, V lost 1 base, and 4 bases had no gene match. The CDR3 length is 14 residues. Complete variable domain (other parts from reference TRBV11-2 and TRBJ2-7): EAGVAQSPRYKIIEKRQSVAFWCNPISGHATLYWYQQILGQGPKLLIQFQNNGVVDDSQLPKDRFSAERLKGVDSTLKIQPAKLEDSAVYLCASSLVGTGIEQYFGPGTRLTVT.

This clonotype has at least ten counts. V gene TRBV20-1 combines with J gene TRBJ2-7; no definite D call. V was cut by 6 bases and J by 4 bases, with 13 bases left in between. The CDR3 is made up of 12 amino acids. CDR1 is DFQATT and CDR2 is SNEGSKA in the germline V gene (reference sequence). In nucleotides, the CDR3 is TGCAGTGCCGCCCTATTAGTTTACGAGCAGTACTTC. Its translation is CSAALLVYEQYF.

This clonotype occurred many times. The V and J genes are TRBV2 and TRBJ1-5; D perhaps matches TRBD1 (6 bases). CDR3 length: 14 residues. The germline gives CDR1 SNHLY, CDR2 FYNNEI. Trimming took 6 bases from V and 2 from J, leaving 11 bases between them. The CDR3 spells CASRGGGGNQPQHF. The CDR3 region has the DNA TGTGCCAGCAGAGGAGGGGGAGGCAATCAGCCCCAGCATTTT.

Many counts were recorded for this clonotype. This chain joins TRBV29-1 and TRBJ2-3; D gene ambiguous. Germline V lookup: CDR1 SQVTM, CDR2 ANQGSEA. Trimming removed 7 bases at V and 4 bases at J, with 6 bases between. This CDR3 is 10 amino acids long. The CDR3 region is CSAGSDTQYF. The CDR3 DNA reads TGCAGCGCCGGGTCAGATACGCAGTATTTT.

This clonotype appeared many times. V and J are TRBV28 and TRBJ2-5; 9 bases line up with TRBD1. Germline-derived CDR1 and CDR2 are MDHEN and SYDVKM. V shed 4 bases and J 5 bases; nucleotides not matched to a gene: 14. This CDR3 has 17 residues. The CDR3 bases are TGTGCCAGCAGTTCGGACAGGGGTCACCGGGGTAGTGAGACCCAGTACTTC. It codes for CASSSDRGHRGSETQYF.

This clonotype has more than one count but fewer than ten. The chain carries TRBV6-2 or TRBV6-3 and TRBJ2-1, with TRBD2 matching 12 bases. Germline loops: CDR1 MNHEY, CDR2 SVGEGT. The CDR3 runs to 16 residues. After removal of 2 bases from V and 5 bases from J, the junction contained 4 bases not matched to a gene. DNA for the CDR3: TGTGCCAGCAGTTACACTAGCGGGAGGACCCACAATGAGCAGTTCTTC. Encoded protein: CASSYTSGRTHNEQFF.

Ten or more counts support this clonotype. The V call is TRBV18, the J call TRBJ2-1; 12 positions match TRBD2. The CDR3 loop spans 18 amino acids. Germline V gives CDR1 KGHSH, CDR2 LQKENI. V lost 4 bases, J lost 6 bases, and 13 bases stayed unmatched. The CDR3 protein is CASSRSGPTSGSPNEQFF. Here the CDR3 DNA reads TGTGCCAGCTCACGCTCCGGACCGACTAGCGGGAGCCCCAATGAGCAGTTCTTC.

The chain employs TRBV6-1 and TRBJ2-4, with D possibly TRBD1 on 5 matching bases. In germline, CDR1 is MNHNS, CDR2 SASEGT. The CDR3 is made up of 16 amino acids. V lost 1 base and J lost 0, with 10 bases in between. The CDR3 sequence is CASSEGQGLAKNIQYF. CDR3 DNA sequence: TGTGCCAGCAGTGAAGGTCAGGGATTAGCCAAAAACATTCAGTACTTC.

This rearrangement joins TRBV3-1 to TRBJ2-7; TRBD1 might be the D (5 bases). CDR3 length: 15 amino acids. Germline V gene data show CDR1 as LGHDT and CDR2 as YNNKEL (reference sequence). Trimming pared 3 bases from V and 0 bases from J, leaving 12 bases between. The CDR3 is CASSHMTDSSYEQYF. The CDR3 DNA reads TGTGCCAGCAGCCATATGACAGATAGCTCCTACGAGCAGTACTTC.